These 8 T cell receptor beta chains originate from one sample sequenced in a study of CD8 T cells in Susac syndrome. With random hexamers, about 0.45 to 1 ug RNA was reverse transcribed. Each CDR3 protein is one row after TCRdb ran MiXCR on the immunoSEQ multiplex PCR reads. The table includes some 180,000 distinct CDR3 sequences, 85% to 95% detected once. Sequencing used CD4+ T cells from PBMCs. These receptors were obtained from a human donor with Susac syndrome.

CDR3: CAWSRRDKPQHF. The CDR3 DNA reads TGTGCCTGGAGTAGGAGGGACAAGCCCCAGCATTTT. The chain is built from TRBV30 and TRBJ1-5; perhaps TRBD1 as D (6 bases). This CDR3 has 12 amino acids. V was clipped by 2 bases and J by 8 bases, with 10 bases between them. Germline V gene data show CDR1 as GTSNPN and CDR2 as SVGIG (reference sequence).

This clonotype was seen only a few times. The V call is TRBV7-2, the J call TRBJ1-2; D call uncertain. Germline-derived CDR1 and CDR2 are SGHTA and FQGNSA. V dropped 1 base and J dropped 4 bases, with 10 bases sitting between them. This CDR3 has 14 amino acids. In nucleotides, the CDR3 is TGTGCCAGCAGCTTAGAGGGCTTGGGCTATGGCTACACCTTC. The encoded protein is CASSLEGLGYGYTF. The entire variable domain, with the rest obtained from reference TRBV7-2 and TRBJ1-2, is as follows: GAGVSQSPSNKVTEKGKDVELRCDPISGHTALYWYRQSLGQGLEFLIYFQGNSAPDKSGLPSDRFSAERTGGSVSTLTIQRTQQEDSAVYLCASSLEGLGYGYTFGSGTRLTVV.

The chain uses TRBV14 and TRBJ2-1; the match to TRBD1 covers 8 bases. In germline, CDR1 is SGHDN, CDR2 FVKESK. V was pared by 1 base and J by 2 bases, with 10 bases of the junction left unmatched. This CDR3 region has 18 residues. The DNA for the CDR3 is TGTGCCAGCAGCCAAGGAGCCCAGGGGGCGCAGGCCTACAATGAGCAGTTCTTC. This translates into CASSQGAQGAQAYNEQFF.

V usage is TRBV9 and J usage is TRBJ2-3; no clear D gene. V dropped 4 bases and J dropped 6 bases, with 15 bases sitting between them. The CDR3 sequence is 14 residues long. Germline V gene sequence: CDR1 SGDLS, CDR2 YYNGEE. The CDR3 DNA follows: TGTGCCAGCAGCCCAGTAGGTAGCCCGGATACGCAGTATTTT. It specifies CASSPVGSPDTQYF.

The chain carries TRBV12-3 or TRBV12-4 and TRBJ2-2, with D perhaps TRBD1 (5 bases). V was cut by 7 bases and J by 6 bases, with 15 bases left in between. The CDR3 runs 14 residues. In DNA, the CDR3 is TGTGCCAGCACCCGGGCCCAGGGCTCCGGGGAGCTGTTTTTT. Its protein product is CASTRAQGSGELFF.

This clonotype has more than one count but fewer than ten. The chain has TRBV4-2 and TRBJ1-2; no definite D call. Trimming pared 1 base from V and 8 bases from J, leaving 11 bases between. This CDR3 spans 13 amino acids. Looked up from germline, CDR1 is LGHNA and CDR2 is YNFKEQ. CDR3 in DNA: TGTGCCAGCAGCCAAGCCTGGGAACGGGGCTACACCTTC. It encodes CASSQAWERGYTF.

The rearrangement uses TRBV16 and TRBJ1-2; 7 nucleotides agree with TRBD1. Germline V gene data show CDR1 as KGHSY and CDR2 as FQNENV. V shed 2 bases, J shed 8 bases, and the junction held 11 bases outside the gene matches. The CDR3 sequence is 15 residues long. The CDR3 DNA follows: TGTGCCAGCAGCCAAGAACGACAGGGAAATTTCGGCTACACCTTC. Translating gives CASSQERQGNFGYTF.

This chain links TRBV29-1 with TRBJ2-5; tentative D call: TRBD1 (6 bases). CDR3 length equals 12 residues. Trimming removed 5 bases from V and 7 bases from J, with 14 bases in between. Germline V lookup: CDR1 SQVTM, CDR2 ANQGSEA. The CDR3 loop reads CSVITGLGTQYF. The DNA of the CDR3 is TGCAGCGTTATAACAGGGCTCGGGACCCAGTACTTC.